This TCR beta chain emerged from a study of blood T cell repertoires in COVID-19. As for the study in general: Symptom resolution, clearance, or two negative PCRs marked donors in Cohort 3 as recovered. T cells, B-cell-depleted T cells, or PBMCs supplied cDNA or gDNA.

Per germline, CDR1 SGHTA and CDR2 FQGNSA. V was clipped by 1 base and J by 0 bases, with 9 bases between them. This CDR3 region has 15 residues. Participant age was roughly 18 to 90 years, and participants resided in around 24 US areas. Clinical history as reported by participants underpinned cohort assignment. Clones were read by immunoSEQ multiplex PCR, and TCRdb kept only the in-frame ones, dropping some. Found here are about 210,000 clones, around 86% of them singletons; the top ten hold about 7%. The rearrangement uses TRBV7-2 and TRBJ1-1; perhaps TRBD1 as D (5 bases). The sequence was collected from a man aged 25-45 years in a cohort exposed to, infected with or recovered from COVID-19 (not recorded which). The material sequenced was PBMCs or T cells enriched from blood (not recorded which). CDR3 in DNA: TGTGCCAGCAGCTTAGTTGGGGCTGTGAACACTGAAGCTTTCTTT. Residues: CASSLVGAVNTEAFF.